Following are 24 T cell receptor beta chains from one sample sequenced in a study of early T cells in non-severe SARS-CoV-2 infection. TCRdb processed the 5' RACE reads anew with MiXCR; each CDR3 protein has one entry. Here the sample spans roughly 54,000 distinct CDR3 sequences, about 8% being singletons. The sample consisted of whole blood, taken at baseline. The receptors were sampled from an adult who was a healthcare worker with PCR-confirmed SARS-CoV-2 infection or an uninfected control (not recorded which).

This clonotype was observed at least ten times. The chain has TRBV7-8 and TRBJ2-7; D is uncertain. Trimming shortened V by 5 bases and J by 2 bases, and 10 bases separated the two germline ends. The CDR3 sequence is 13 residues long. CDR1 is SGHVS and CDR2 is FQNEAQ in the germline V gene. DNA of the CDR3: TGTGCCAGCAGCCCGTCCATTACCTACGAGCAGTACTTC. Translation: CASSPSITYEQYF.

V is TRBV6-5 and J is TRBJ2-1, with 12 bases aligning to TRBD2. CDR1 and CDR2 from the germline V gene are MNHEY and SVGAGI. Unmatched junction bases numbered 10, after V lost 7 bases and J lost 3 bases. The CDR3 has 17 amino acids. The CDR3 sequence is CASILRLAGGHYNEQFF. CDR3 bases: TGTGCCAGCATCTTACGGCTAGCGGGAGGGCACTACAATGAGCAGTTCTTC.

Only a few counts were recorded for this clonotype. V gene TRBV6-5 combines with J gene TRBJ2-7, with 8 nucleotides matching TRBD2. With V trimmed by 6 bases and J by 7 bases, 11 bases remained unmatched. The CDR3 has 14 amino acids. Germline assignment: CDR1 MNHEY and CDR2 SVGAGI. The CDR3 nucleotides read TGTGCCAGCAGCATGAGCGGGAGTTTGTTGGAGCAGTACTTC. It yields the protein CASSMSGSLLEQYF.

There are many counts of this clonotype. This chain uses TRBV5-1 with TRBJ2-1, with TRBD2 matching over 14 bases. The CDR3 spans 16 residues. Trimming cost V 6 bases and J 8 bases; bases outside gene matches: 10. Germline V gene sequence: CDR1 SGHRS, CDR2 YFSETQ. The CDR3 sequence: CASKKPGLAGVDEQFF. In DNA, the CDR3 is TGCGCCAGCAAAAAACCGGGACTAGCGGGAGTGGATGAGCAGTTCTTC.

This clonotype has a count of ten or more. The rearrangement uses TRBV6-4 and TRBJ1-1; 11 nucleotides align to TRBD1. The CDR3 extends over 14 amino acids. The junction had 0 bases not matched to a gene; V was cut back by 2 bases and J by 4 bases. Germline V gene lookup returns CDR1 MRHNA and CDR2 SNTAGT. CDR3 region: CASSDGTGGTEAFF. The CDR3 DNA is TGTGCCAGCAGTGACGGGACAGGGGGCACTGAAGCTTTCTTT.

At least ten counts were recorded for this clonotype. The chain links TRBV20-1 to TRBJ2-5; D gene unclear. The CDR3 is 12 amino acids. Germline loops: CDR1 DFQATT, CDR2 SNEGSKA (reference sequence). V dropped 3 bases and J dropped 7 bases, with 12 bases sitting between them. CDR3 DNA: TGCAGTGCTAGCCCCTCAGTCGGGACCCAGTACTTC. Protein product: CSASPSVGTQYF.

This clonotype was seen ten or more times. The chain combines TRBV7-2 with TRBJ2-7; 10 bases match TRBD2. V shed 4 bases, J shed 7 bases, and the junction held 1 base outside the gene matches. The CDR3 has 12 residues. Germline CDR1 and CDR2: SGHTA and FQGNSA. The DNA of the CDR3 is TGTGCCAGCAGCTCGGGACTAGCGGAGCAGTACTTC. This encodes CASSSGLAEQYF.

The chain carries TRBV6-2 or TRBV6-3 and TRBJ2-7, with D unclear. The germline CDR1 and CDR2 sequences are MNHEY and SVGEGT. Trimming removed 8 bases from V and 7 bases from J, with 9 bases in between. The CDR3 runs to 10 residues. DNA for the CDR3: TGTGCCAGCCCCAATCGGGAGCAGTACTTC. Protein: CASPNREQYF.

There are many counts of this clonotype. V gene TRBV7-3 combines with J gene TRBJ1-1, with a tentative D call TRBD1 (6 bases). The CDR3 has 14 residues. Germline CDR1 is SGHTA and CDR2 is FQGTGA. Trimming cost V 8 bases and J 5 bases, with 18 bases left between them. CDR3 nucleotides: TGTGCCAGCTGCCCCGGGGGGCGGTGGACTGAAGCTTTCTTT. Translation: CASCPGGRWTEAFF.

This clonotype appeared many times. The chain recombines TRBV29-1 with TRBJ2-7; D is perhaps TRBD1 or TRBD2 (5 bases each). Deletions cut 4 bases from V and 6 bases from J, with 16 bases between. Germline V CDR1 and CDR2: SQVTM, ANQGSEA. This CDR3 contains 13 residues. In nucleotides, the CDR3 is TGCAGCGTTGGTTACGCCGGGACCCGCGAGCAGTACTTC. It codes for CSVGYAGTREQYF.

The chain links TRBV14 to TRBJ2-7; no reliable D call. Trimming shortened V by 4 bases and J by 3 bases, and 7 bases separated the two germline ends. Per the germline V gene, CDR1 is SGHDN and CDR2 is FVKESK. CDR3 size: 12 residues. The CDR3 loop reads CASSPSFYEQYF. Here the CDR3 DNA reads TGTGCCAGCAGCCCCTCGTTCTACGAGCAGTACTTC.

V is TRBV12-3 or TRBV12-4 and J is TRBJ1-6; D remains ambiguous. The CDR3 has 12 amino acids. The germline V and J ends were trimmed by 5 bases and 9 bases, with 8 bases remaining between them. The CDR3 here is CASSGGPSPLHF. CDR3 bases: TGTGCCAGCAGTGGTGGCCCTTCACCCCTCCACTTT.

The CDR3: CASSPLRSGGPTDTQYF. The DNA for the CDR3 is TGTGCCAGCAGCCCCCTCCGAAGCGGGGGACCCACAGATACGCAGTATTTT. The V gene is TRBV3-1, the J gene TRBJ2-3, with 8 nucleotides matching TRBD2. This CDR3 spans 17 amino acids. From germline, CDR1 is LGHDT and CDR2 YNNKEL (reference sequence). V gave up 4 bases and J gave up 2 bases; unmatched junction bases: 11.

This clonotype has a count of ten or more. V and J are TRBV20-1 and TRBJ2-3, with 7 bases aligning to TRBD2. The trim removed 0 bases at V and 5 bases at J, leaving 11 bases unmatched. The germline CDR1 and CDR2 sequences are DFQATT and SNEGSKA (reference sequence). This CDR3 comprises 16 residues. The CDR3, as DNA: TGCAGTGCTAGAGATCTTGCGGGAGAAGTCGTAGATACGCAGTATTTT. Protein: CSARDLAGEVVDTQYF.

In this sample, this clonotype turned up a few times. V usage is TRBV20-1 and J usage is TRBJ2-1, with 12 positions matching TRBD2. Germline CDR1 and CDR2: DFQATT and SNEGSKA (reference sequence). The CDR3 spans 16 residues. Losses at the gene ends were 1 base for V and 9 bases for J; bases not matched to a gene: 10. The CDR3 DNA reads TGCAGTGCTAGAGGCCAGACTAGCGGGAGCCGGGGTGAGCAGTTCTTC. It encodes CSARGQTSGSRGEQFF.

This clonotype has ten or more counts. This chain connects TRBV6-6 to TRBJ2-7; D remains ambiguous. The CDR3 spans 13 residues. Germline CDR1 reads MNHNY; CDR2 reads SVGAGI (reference sequence). V was pared by 4 bases and J by 0 bases, with 7 bases between. This CDR3 is CASSFVGSYEQYF. CDR3 nucleotides: TGTGCCAGCAGTTTTGTCGGCTCCTACGAGCAGTACTTC.

This clonotype was counted only a few times. The chain links TRBV28 to TRBJ1-1; D is ambiguous. The V gene lost 8 bases and the J gene lost 11 bases, with 12 bases spanning the gap. The CDR3 runs to 10 residues. Per the germline V gene, CDR1 is MDHEN and CDR2 is SYDVKM. CDR3 sequence (DNA): TGTGCCAGCTCAAAGGCGAGGGCTTTCTTT. Its protein is CASSKARAFF.

The rearrangement joins TRBV7-2 to TRBJ2-5; possible D gene TRBD2, 5 bases. Trimming left V 2 bases short and J 4 bases short, with 14 bases between. The CDR3 is made up of 15 amino acids. CDR1 and CDR2 from the germline V gene are SGHTA and FQGNSA. This CDR3 is CASSLSGHRGETQYF. DNA for the CDR3: TGTGCCAGCAGCTTATCCGGCCATCGGGGAGAGACCCAGTACTTC.

This clonotype was counted once. The rearrangement joins TRBV28 to TRBJ2-1; D not certain. This CDR3 spans 13 amino acids. Germline loops: CDR1 MDHEN, CDR2 SYDVKM. The V end lost 6 bases, the J end lost 4 bases, and 10 bases lay between the germline ends. CDR3 region: CASREFSYNEQFF. The DNA for the CDR3 is TGTGCCAGCAGAGAATTCAGTTACAATGAGCAGTTCTTC. Full variable domain (remainder filled in from reference TRBV28 and TRBJ2-1): DVKVTQSSRYLVKRTGEKVFLECVQDMDHENMFWYRQDPGLGLRLIYFSYDVKMKEKGDIPEGYSVSREKKERFSLILESASTNQTSMYLCASREFSYNEQFFGPGTRLTVL.

This clonotype was detected only a few times. The V call is TRBV7-9, the J call TRBJ2-7; TRBD1 agrees at 10 bases. This CDR3 spans 15 amino acids. Trimming removed 5 bases from V and 2 bases from J; junction bases left unmatched: 6. Per germline, CDR1 SEHNR and CDR2 FQNEAQ (reference sequence). The CDR3 DNA follows: TGTGCCAGCAGCGGAACCGGGACAGGGGCCTACGAGCAGTACTTC. This sequence encodes CASSGTGTGAYEQYF.

This chain connects TRBV2 to TRBJ1-2; 8 nucleotides match TRBD1. Unmatched junction bases numbered 4, after V lost 0 bases and J lost 7 bases. There are 14 residues in the CDR3. Germline CDR1 SNHLY, CDR2 FYNNEI. The chain's CDR3 is CASSEAPTGAGYTF. CDR3 bases: TGTGCCAGCAGTGAAGCGCCGACAGGGGCTGGCTACACCTTC. Looking up the rest from reference TRBV2 and TRBJ1-2 gives the full variable domain: EPEVTQTPSHQVTQMGQEVILRCVPISNHLYFYWYRQILGQKVEFLVSFYNNEISEKSEIFDDQFSVERPDGSNFTLKIRSTKLEDSAMYFCASSEAPTGAGYTFGSGTRLTVV.

The sample holds a few counts of this clonotype. This rearrangement joins TRBV28 to TRBJ2-1; 7 nucleotides line up with TRBD1. CDR3 length: 18 amino acids. Looked up from germline, CDR1 is MDHEN and CDR2 is SYDVKM. V shed 0 bases, J shed 6 bases, and the junction held 14 bases outside the gene matches. The CDR3 spells CASSLWRQGVLSGNEQFF. The CDR3 DNA reads TGTGCCAGCAGTTTATGGAGGCAGGGGGTCCTTTCGGGCAATGAGCAGTTCTTC.

The chain combines TRBV6-2 or TRBV6-3 with TRBJ2-4, with D possibly being TRBD1 or TRBD2 (6 bases each). V was pared by 6 bases and J by 0 bases, with 15 bases between. Germline lookup yields CDR1 MNHEY and CDR2 SVGEGT. The CDR3 contains 16 residues. The CDR3 reads CASRDSQGLAKNIQYF. The CDR3 DNA is TGTGCCAGCAGGGACTCACAGGGACTAGCCAAAAACATTCAGTACTTC.

This clonotype showed up many times. This rearrangement joins TRBV29-1 to TRBJ1-2; 8 positions match TRBD1. The germline gives CDR1 SQVTM, CDR2 ANQGSEA. This CDR3 comprises 13 residues. Trimming removed 7 bases from V and 1 base from J; junction bases left unmatched: 5. Here the CDR3 DNA reads TGCAGCGCCAGGGACAGGTTTAACTATGGCTACACCTTC. It yields the protein CSARDRFNYGYTF.